Below, 8 T cell receptor beta chains from the same sample are listed, as sequenced in a study of blood T cell repertoires in COVID-19 (dated by TCRdb to 2018 to 2021). Preparation of the library involved the immunoSEQ multiplex PCR assay. TCRdb retrieved this table from immuneACCESS and kept in-frame rearrangements only. Not all clones are present; in checked studies, unresolved V genes account for under half, and no reason is known for the remainder. The table for this sample lists about 200,000 clones; roughly 80% of them were counted only once. The top ten clonotypes cover approximately 0.9% of the sample. Sequenced material: peripheral blood. The receptors originated from a man between 60 and 70 years old with COVID-19, enrolled during active disease.

The chain joins TRBV4-2 to TRBJ1-3; perhaps TRBD1 as D (5 bases). V lost 0 bases and J lost 3, with 12 bases in between. Per germline, CDR1 LGHNA and CDR2 YNFKEQ. CDR3 length: 16 amino acids. CDR3 amino acids: CASSQDLRDRGNTIYF. CDR3 bases: TGTGCCAGCAGCCAAGATCTCAGGGATCGTGGAAACACCATATATTTT.

The chain recombines TRBV18 with TRBJ2-2; 13 bases line up with TRBD2. V lost 5 bases to trimming and J lost 0 bases; unmatched junction nucleotides: 3. This CDR3 has 17 amino acids. Germline CDR1 reads KGHSH; CDR2 reads LQKENI. This CDR3 is CASSSTSGGTNTGELFF. The CDR3 DNA is TGTGCCAGCTCATCGACTAGCGGGGGGACGAACACCGGGGAGCTGTTTTTT. The variable domain in full, with the rest retrieved from reference TRBV18 and TRBJ2-2, is NAGVMQNPRHLVRRRGQEARLRCSPMKGHSHVYWYRQLPEEGLKFMVYLQKENIIDESGMPKERFSAEFPKEGPSILRIQQVVRGDSAAYFCASSSTSGGTNTGELFFGEGSRLTVL.

The chain carries TRBV29-1 and TRBJ2-1; 11 nucleotides align to TRBD1. This CDR3 is built from 13 residues. The V gene end was trimmed by 8 bases and the J gene end by 6 bases; junction bases not matched to a gene: 6. The V gene's germline CDR1 is SQVTM and CDR2 ANQGSEA. DNA of the CDR3: TGCAGCTCAGGACAGGGGGCTTTCAATGAGCAGTTCTTC. Protein: CSSGQGAFNEQFF.

The chain employs TRBV6-5 and TRBJ1-2, with D uncertain. Germline CDR1 is MNHEY and CDR2 is SVGAGI. Trimming left V 8 bases short and J 1 base short, with 11 bases between. The CDR3 runs 13 residues. CDR3 sequence: CASGREGNYGYTF. CDR3 in DNA: TGTGCCAGCGGACGGGAGGGTAACTATGGCTACACCTTC.

The chain recombines TRBV6-5 with TRBJ1-2; TRBD1 might be the D (6 bases). This CDR3 region has 12 residues. V gave up 5 bases and J gave up 6 bases, with 10 bases separating them. From germline, CDR1 is MNHEY and CDR2 SVGAGI. The CDR3 region has the DNA TGTGCCAGCAGTAGGGACAATAATGGCTACACCTTC. It translates to CASSRDNNGYTF.

There are a few counts of this clone. The chain links TRBV14 to TRBJ1-1; maybe TRBD1 (6 bases). V gave up 4 bases and J gave up 0 bases, with 15 bases separating them. Looked up from germline, CDR1 is SGHDN and CDR2 is FVKESK. There are 16 residues in the CDR3. The DNA for the CDR3 is TGTGCCAGCAGCCCCAGGGGACTATTATTGAACACTGAAGCTTTCTTT. Translated, it gives CASSPRGLLLNTEAFF. The full variable domain, completed using reference TRBV14 and TRBJ1-1, is EAGVTQFPSHSVIEKGQTVTLRCDPISGHDNLYWYRRVMGKEIKFLLHFVKESKQDESGMPNNRFLAERTGGTYSTLKVQPAELEDSGVYFCASSPRGLLLNTEAFFGQGTRLTVV.

J is TRBJ1-1 and V is TRBV2; D possibly corresponds to TRBD1 (5 bases). The CDR3 is 12 amino acids. Germline V CDR1 and CDR2: SNHLY, FYNNEI. V shed 7 bases and J shed 3 bases, with 9 bases lying between them. The DNA of the CDR3 is TGTGCCAGCACCACGACAGACACTGAAGCTTTCTTT. The encoded protein is CASTTTDTEAFF.

The V gene is TRBV19, the J gene TRBJ2-3, with TRBD1 matching over 7 bases. The germline V gene encodes CDR1 LNHDA and CDR2 SQIVND (reference sequence). The V segment lost 6 bases and the J segment 0 bases; nucleotides outside the gene matches: 6. The CDR3 runs to 15 residues. The CDR3 is CASRIGQASTDTQYF. The CDR3 nucleotides are TGTGCCAGTAGGATTGGACAGGCTAGCACAGATACGCAGTATTTT.